What follows is one T cell receptor (beta chain) and its context. The antigen remains unidentified. PCR involved 60 Vbeta and 13 Jbeta primers. Measured with immunoSEQ multiplex PCR; TCRdb has only the in-frame clones, and not every one. The sample has 160,000 or so clones, roughly 84% seen once; the top ten hold about 1%. The data stem from a study of cytomegalovirus exposure and HLA in healthy donors. General study findings and limits: A link between a missense DCLRE1C variant and TCR beta V- and J-gene trimming emerged from a later analysis. A later analysis reported that several of the most significant clusters appeared to be linked to common viral pathogens, among them Epstein-Barr virus.

Looked up from germline, CDR1 is KGHSH and CDR2 is LQKENI. The V end was cut by 1 base, the J end by 1 base, with 7 bases between. CDR3 length: 15 residues. The clonotype was recovered from a man aged 25-40 years in good health and CMV-seronegative. V and J are TRBV18 and TRBJ2-2; tentatively, D is TRBD2 (5 bases). Sequencing used PBMCs. The CDR3 DNA reads TGTGCCAGCTCACCACAACTAGTGAACACCGGGGAGCTGTTTTTT. This encodes CASSPQLVNTGELFF.